A selection of T cell receptor beta chains follows, all from one sample in a study of CD8 T cells in ankylosing spondylitis. TCRdb reanalysed the 5' RACE reads using MiXCR and keeps one entry per CDR3 protein. The sample carries some 250,000 distinct CDR3 sequences, around 25% recorded once. The specimen sequenced was blood, either unsorted or a sorted T cell fraction (not recorded which). These receptor sequences come from a male donor with ankylosing spondylitis or in good health (not recorded which). Each CDR3 is given with its conserved first and last residue. The D gene is left open where the match is weak. Clone size is stated in some rows and not others, as once, few, many or a class when expanded.

>few|TRBV24-1|TRBJ1-2|NA
TGTGCCACCAGTGACCAGTCGACAGGCAACTATGGCTACACCTTC
CATSDQSTGNYGYTF
>NA|TRBV12-3/TRBV12-4|TRBJ2-1|NA
TGTGCGAGTACGGATGACTCCAATGAGCAGTTCTTC
CASTDDSNEQFF
>few|TRBV20-1|TRBJ2-4|TRBD2
TGCAGTGCTAAACCTAGCGGGGCGGGACTTGGCAAAAACATTCAGTACTTC
CSAKPSGAGLGKNIQYF
>NA|TRBV29-1|TRBJ2-1|NA
TGCAGCGTTGGAGACAGGTGGCAGTTCTTC
CSVGDRWQFF
>NA|TRBV20-1|TRBJ2-7|NA
TGCAGTGCTAGCCGGGACCCAGGGTTCGAGCAGTACTTC
CSASRDPGFEQYF
>many|TRBV5-1|TRBJ2-1|NA
TGCGCCAGCAGCTTGGAGGGGAGAGTGTACAATGAGCAGTTCTTC
CASSLEGRVYNEQFF
>few|TRBV20-1|TRBJ1-5|NA
TGCAGTGCTAGTGTTTGGGCCAGCAATCAGCCCCAGCATTTT
CSASVWASNQPQHF
>few|TRBV18|TRBJ2-7|TRBD1
TGTGCCAGCTCACCACCGGCGGGGCAGGGGGCGCACGAGCAGTACTTC
CASSPPAGQGAHEQYF
>few|TRBV5-5|TRBJ2-5|NA
TGTGCCAGCAGCTTACAGGTTGGGGAGACCCAGTACTTC
CASSLQVGETQYF
>many|TRBV20-1|TRBJ2-5|TRBD2
TGCAGTGCTAGAGATTTGCGACTAGCGGAAGAGACCCAGTACTTC
CSARDLRLAEETQYF
>NA|TRBV6-1|TRBJ2-7|TRBD2
TGTGCCAGCAGTGAAAGGCGGGAGGCCTACGAGCAGTACTTC
CASSERREAYEQYF
>many|TRBV29-1|TRBJ2-5|NA
TGCAGCGTGAGGGACTGGGGGGAGACCCAGTACTTC
CSVRDWGETQYF
>NA|TRBV12-3/TRBV12-4|TRBJ2-5|TRBD2
TGTGCCAGCAGTTTAGCGATTAGCGGGGACCAGGGGACCCAGTACTTC
CASSLAISGDQGTQYF
>NA|TRBV10-3|TRBJ1-1|NA
TGTGCCATCAGTGGAGGGATTGAAGCTTTCTTT
CAISGGIEAFF
>few|TRBV12-3/TRBV12-4|TRBJ2-5|TRBD2
TGTGCCAGCAGACCCTCTGGCGGGGGGCCACAAGAGACCCAGTACTTC
CASRPSGGGPQETQYF
>few|TRBV6-1|TRBJ2-5|NA
TGTGCCAGCAGTGAAGACTACCCTAGAGAGACCCAGTACTTC
CASSEDYPRETQYF
>NA|TRBV2|TRBJ2-3|NA
TGTGCCAGCAGGAACCGGGACGGTAGCACAGATACGCAGTATTTT
CASRNRDGSTDTQYF
>NA|TRBV7-9|TRBJ2-3|NA
TGTGCCAGCAGCTTCACACGGACAGATACGCAGTATTTT
CASSFTRTDTQYF
>NA|TRBV2|TRBJ1-6|NA
TGTGCCAGCAGTACAGGCCAAGCGGGTTCACCCCTCCACTTT
CASSTGQAGSPLHF
>NA|TRBV5-1|TRBJ2-2|TRBD1
TGCGCCAGCAGCTCAGCGCGGACAGGACTTCCCGGGGAGCTGTTTTTT
CASSSARTGLPGELFF
>few|TRBV4-2|TRBJ1-4|TRBD1
TGTGCCAGCAGCCAACGCCCGGGACAGGGGAATGAAAAACTGTTTTTT
CASSQRPGQGNEKLFF
>NA|TRBV6-1|TRBJ2-3|NA
TGTGCCAGCAGGAGGACCCCTTACGGTGAGGCAGATACGCAGTATTTT
CASRRTPYGEADTQYF
>NA|TRBV20-1|TRBJ2-1|NA
TGCAGTGCTAGATCCAGGAGCTACTACAATGAGCAGTTCTTC
CSARSRSYYNEQFF
>NA|TRBV27|TRBJ1-2|TRBD1
TGTGCCAGCAGTTTTTGGAGTAGGACAGGGTTCTATGGCTACACCTTC
CASSFWSRTGFYGYTF
>many|TRBV20-1|TRBJ2-7|NA
TGCAGTGCTAGACCGAGAGGACAGCAGAATAACTACGAGCAGTACTTC
CSARPRGQQNNYEQYF
>few|TRBV20-1|TRBJ2-7|TRBD1
TGCAGTACTACAGGGGGAGAGTACGAGCAGTACTTC
CSTTGGEYEQYF
>few|TRBV29-1|TRBJ2-1|TRBD2
TGCAGCGTTGCTCAAACCGGGGGGGCCGCCTACAATGAGCAGTTCTTC
CSVAQTGGAAYNEQFF
>NA|TRBV7-8|TRBJ2-7|TRBD2
TGTGCCAGCAGCTTAGCTCCCTTGGGGACTAGCCCCTCGGGCGAGCAGTACTTC
CASSLAPLGTSPSGEQYF
>NA|TRBV9|TRBJ2-3|TRBD2
TGTGCCAGCAGCGTAGCTCGGAATAGCGGGGGGTCTAGCACAGATACGCAGTATTTT
CASSVARNSGGSSTDTQYF
>many|TRBV11-2|TRBJ1-1|NA
TGTGCCAGCAGCTTCGGGGTCACTCCTGAAGCTTTCTTT
CASSFGVTPEAFF
>few|TRBV7-2|TRBJ2-1|NA
TGTGCCAGCAGCTTAGTAGCGACGGATGAGCAGTTCTTC
CASSLVATDEQFF
>few|TRBV20-1|TRBJ2-3|NA
TGCAGTGCTAGAGACCCGGGCCTAGCTGGGGATACGCAGTATTTT
CSARDPGLAGDTQYF
>NA|TRBV6-5|TRBJ1-2|TRBD1
TGTGCCAGCAGTTACTCGCCCGGGACAGGGGTCGGCTACACCTTC
CASSYSPGTGVGYTF
>many|TRBV5-1|TRBJ1-1|NA
TGCGCCAGCAGCTTGGCCGTGACGGGGACGGTAAAAGCTTTCTTT
CASSLAVTGTVKAFF
>NA|TRBV7-7|TRBJ2-1|NA
TGTGCTAGCAGTAAAAACGAGGGGGATGAGCAGTTCTTC
CASSKNEGDEQFF
>few|TRBV5-1|TRBJ2-5|TRBD1
TGCGCCAGCAGCTTGGGACAGGGGAACCAAGAGACCCAGTACTTC
CASSLGQGNQETQYF
>many|TRBV10-3|TRBJ1-1|TRBD1
TGTGCCATCAGCCGGACAGGGAGGGACACTGAAGCTTTCTTT
CAISRTGRDTEAFF
>few|TRBV9|TRBJ2-2|NA
TGTGCCAGCAGCGTAGACTTGGCTACCGGGGAGCTGTTTTTT
CASSVDLATGELFF
>many|TRBV5-1|TRBJ1-4|TRBD1
TGCGCCAGCAGCTTAACAGGGGGCGCCGATGAAAAACTGTTTTTT
CASSLTGGADEKLFF
>few|TRBV12-3/TRBV12-4|TRBJ2-3|NA
TGTGCCAGCAGTTTGGGTTCCCCGCAGGGTACGCAGTATTTT
CASSLGSPQGTQYF